The 21 T cell receptor beta chains listed next were all sequenced from one sample in a study of breast tumors, draining lymph nodes, adjacent tissues. TCRdb processed the multiplex PCR reads anew with MiXCR; each CDR3 protein has one entry. The sample lists 30,000 to 40,000 distinct CDR3 sequences; 30% to 45% were seen once. The specimen sequenced was breast tumor tissue. The receptors stem from a female donor with breast cancer. Some clones in this sample may be carry-over from other donors' samples.

Many counts were recorded for this clonotype. The rearrangement joins TRBV6-1 to TRBJ2-5; 7 bases match TRBD1. Germline CDR1 is MNHNS and CDR2 is SASEGT. The CDR3 contains 11 residues. V was clipped by 6 bases and J by 7 bases; unmatched bases: 2. In nucleotides, the CDR3 is TGTGCCAGCAGGACAGGGTGGACCCAGTACTTC. Protein sequence: CASRTGWTQYF.

This clonotype was seen only a few times. The chain recombines TRBV2 with TRBJ2-4, with D perhaps matching TRBD1 (5 bases). The CDR3 loop spans 15 amino acids. Germline V gene data show CDR1 as SNHLY and CDR2 as FYNNEI. V was cut by 7 bases and J by 5 bases, with 18 bases left in between. CDR3 protein: CASTRLGEGENIQYF. In DNA form, the CDR3 reads TGTGCCAGCACCCGCTTAGGAGAAGGGGAAAACATTCAGTACTTC. The whole variable domain, remainder taken from reference TRBV2 and TRBJ2-4, is EPEVTQTPSHQVTQMGQEVILRCVPISNHLYFYWYRQILGQKVEFLVSFYNNEISEKSEIFDDQFSVERPDGSNFTLKIRSTKLEDSAMYFCASTRLGEGENIQYFGAGTRLSVL.

This clonotype was counted a single time. This may come from a read error, since a much larger clone is one base off. This sequence joins TRBV19 and TRBJ1-2; D uncertain. Germline V gives CDR1 LNHDA, CDR2 SQIVND (reference sequence). The CDR3 totals 12 residues. The CDR3 DNA follows: TGTGCCAGTAGTGTGGGGTTATATGGCTACGCCTTC. Translation gives CASSVGLYGYAF. The whole variable domain, remainder taken from reference TRBV19 and TRBJ1-2, is DGGITQSPKYLFRKEGQNVTLSCEQNLNHDAMYWYRQDPGQGLRLIYYSQIVNDFQKGDIAEGYSVSREKKESFPLTVTSAQKNPTAFYLCASSVGLYGYAFGSGTRLTVV.

This chain uses TRBV5-6 with TRBJ2-5; D gene unclear. Trimming stripped 0 bases from V and 4 bases from J, with 13 bases between. Looked up from germline, CDR1 is SGHDT and CDR2 is YYEEEE. There are 15 residues in the CDR3. For the CDR3, the DNA is TGTGCCAGCAGCTTGGATGGCCGATCCTCAGAGACCCAGTACTTC. Residues: CASSLDGRSSETQYF. Drawing the rest from reference TRBV5-6 and TRBJ2-5, the complete variable domain is DAGVTQSPTHLIKTRGQQVTLRCSPKSGHDTVSWYQQALGQGPQFIFQYYEEEERQRGNFPDRFSGHQFPNYSSELNVNALLLGDSALYLCASSLDGRSSETQYFGPGTRLLVL.

This clonotype has a handful of counts. The chain couples TRBV3-2 to TRBJ2-5; TRBD1 is the table's D call, not checked against the DNA. TRBV3-2 is tagged as a pseudogene. The CDR3 loop spans 15 amino acids. The CDR3 spells CASSQEDQVGRTQYF. CDR3 nucleotides: TGTGCCAGCAGCCAAGAGGATCAGGTGGGACGGACCCAGTACTTC.

This chain links TRBV30 with TRBJ2-7; 8 bases match TRBD2. The CDR3 is made up of 16 amino acids. Unmatched junction bases numbered 16, after V lost 4 bases and J lost 5 bases. Per germline, CDR1 GTSNPN and CDR2 SVGIG (reference sequence). CDR3 region: CAWKRGGAAGEDEQYF. The DNA of the CDR3 is TGTGCCTGGAAGCGGGGAGGAGCAGCGGGAGAGGACGAGCAGTACTTC.

The J gene is TRBJ2-1, the V gene TRBV19, with TRBD2 matching 7 bases. V trimming: 6 bases; J trimming: 7 bases; junction bases outside the gene matches: 9. Germline V gene lookup returns CDR1 LNHDA and CDR2 SQIVND (reference sequence). This CDR3 contains 14 residues. Here the CDR3 DNA reads TGTGCCAGTAGGGAGTGGCGGGAGAGTAATGAGCAGTTCTTC. Its translation: CASREWRESNEQFF.

This clonotype was found many times. The junction departs from the called germline gene at one end, perhaps through a read error. V and J are TRBV12-3 or TRBV12-4 and TRBJ2-2; no reliable D call. This CDR3 contains 14 residues. The DNA for the CDR3 is TGTGCCAGCAGCTTAGACGGGAACACCGGGGAGCTGTTTTTT. It codes for CASSLDGNTGELFF.

This clonotype was seen ten or more times. The rearrangement joins TRBV20-1 to TRBJ2-5, with 7 bases fitting TRBD2. This CDR3 is 14 amino acids long. CDR1 and CDR2 from the germline V gene are DFQATT and SNEGSKA (reference sequence). With V trimmed by 6 bases and J by 5 bases, 12 bases remained unmatched. The CDR3 region is CSAPRTGGLETQYF. The CDR3 DNA follows: TGCAGTGCCCCTCGAACGGGAGGCTTGGAGACCCAGTACTTC.

This rearrangement joins TRBV27 to TRBJ1-5; 7 bases line up with TRBD1. CDR3 length: 13 residues. Germline-derived CDR1 and CDR2 are MNHEY and SMNVEV (reference sequence). After removal of 2 bases from V and 7 bases from J, the junction contained 2 bases not matched to a gene. This CDR3 reads CASSLDRVQPQHF. The DNA of the CDR3 is TGTGCCAGCAGTTTAGACAGGGTCCAGCCCCAGCATTTT.

This clonotype has a count of ten or more. The chain carries TRBV19 and TRBJ2-1; 7 bases are a match to TRBD2. This CDR3 comprises 14 residues. V lost 4 bases, J lost 6 bases, and 6 bases stayed unmatched. The germline V gene has CDR1 LNHDA and CDR2 SQIVND (reference sequence). Here the CDR3 DNA reads TGTGCCAGTAGTAGGACTAGTGGGCTCAATGAGCAGTTCTTC. This translates into CASSRTSGLNEQFF.

The chain carries TRBV11-3 and TRBJ2-1, with 12 bases aligning to TRBD2. The CDR3 is 15 amino acids. The V segment lost 1 base and the J segment 10 bases; nucleotides outside the gene matches: 5. CDR1 and CDR2 (germline): SGHNT, YENEEA. CDR3 bases: TGTGCCAGCAGCTTAGGGACTAGCGGGGTCTACGAGCAGTTCTTC. This codes for CASSLGTSGVYEQFF.

This clonotype occurred many times. V and J are TRBV12-3 or TRBV12-4 and TRBJ1-5, with 8 bases identical to TRBD1. Trimming took 7 bases from V and 3 from J; bases not matched to a gene: 8. The CDR3 contains 15 residues. The CDR3 DNA follows: TGTGCCAGCACCACGGACAGGGCTTACAATCAGCCCCAGCATTTT. Its translation is CASTTDRAYNQPQHF.

This clonotype appeared once. The chain couples TRBV30 to TRBJ1-2, with D perhaps matching TRBD1 (5 bases). Germline loops: CDR1 GTSNPN, CDR2 SVGIG (reference sequence). The CDR3 has 12 residues. The ends were cut back, 2 bases at V and 5 bases at J, with 9 bases in the middle. The CDR3 protein is CAWSSGGYGYTF. DNA for the CDR3: TGTGCCTGGAGTTCGGGGGGATATGGCTACACCTTC.

In its sample, this clonotype was seen many times. The rearrangement joins TRBV24-1 to TRBJ2-1, with 8 bases lining up with TRBD2. The ends lost 2 bases at V and 4 bases at J; junction bases unmatched: 15. Germline-derived CDR1 and CDR2 are KGHDR and SFDVKD. The CDR3 length is 19 residues. CDR3 nucleotides: TGTGCCACCAGTGATTCCAGAGGGGGTGGTAGCGGGATATACAATGAGCAGTTCTTC. This sequence encodes CATSDSRGGGSGIYNEQFF.

Judged by abundance, this clonotype is large. The gene calls are TRBV7-2 and TRBJ2-7, with a possible D match to TRBD2 (6 bases). The germline V gene has CDR1 SGHTA and CDR2 FQGNSA. The V end lost 2 bases, the J end lost 5 bases, and 25 bases lay between the germline ends. The CDR3 extends over 18 amino acids. The CDR3 nucleotides are TGTGCCAGCAGCTTACTGGTGCGGGGCGTCCTCTTACTAGACGAGCAGTACTTC. Translating gives CASSLLVRGVLLLDEQYF.

This clonotype was observed at least ten times. This chain joins TRBV27 and TRBJ2-2, with 7 nucleotides matching TRBD1. V shed 7 bases and J 2 bases; nucleotides not matched to a gene: 4. The germline CDR1 and CDR2 sequences are MNHEY and SMNVEV (reference sequence). This CDR3 spans 14 amino acids. CDR3: CASTDRSNTGELFF. DNA of the CDR3: TGTGCCAGCACGGACAGGAGTAACACCGGGGAGCTGTTTTTT.

This clonotype was found many times. This chain uses TRBV5-6 with TRBJ2-1; 10 bases match TRBD2. J gave up 4 bases and V 1 base, and 2 bases lay outside the gene matches. Looked up from germline, CDR1 is SGHDT and CDR2 is YYEEEE. The CDR3 sequence is 15 residues long. This CDR3 is CASSLYSGGYNEQFF. As DNA, the CDR3 is TGTGCCAGCAGCTTGTATAGCGGGGGGTACAATGAGCAGTTCTTC.

This clonotype was found many times. The chain couples TRBV5-1 to TRBJ2-3; D is unresolved. Germline-derived CDR1 and CDR2 are SGHRS and YFSETQ. The CDR3 has 14 amino acids. Deletions cut 0 bases from V and 0 bases from J, with 5 bases between. The CDR3 sequence is CASSLAGSTDTQYF. CDR3 nucleotide sequence: TGCGCCAGCAGCTTGGCCGGGAGCACAGATACGCAGTATTTT.

As regards this clonotype: Sequence at one end of the junction differs from germline and may be a read error. The genes are TRBV7-2 and TRBJ2-7, with 12 bases identical to TRBD2. Germline values: CDR1 SGHTA, CDR2 FQGNSA. The CDR3 length is 14 residues. This CDR3 reads CASSLAGGPHEQYF. As DNA, the CDR3 is TGTGCCAGCAGCCTAGCGGGAGGGCCCCACGAGCAGTACTTC.

To note about this clonotype: A much larger clonotype is one base distant, so this may be a read error. The chain combines TRBV19 with TRBJ2-1; D is undetermined. This CDR3 contains 15 residues. Germline CDR1 and CDR2: LNHDA and SQIVND (reference sequence). CDR3 loop: CASTEDASSYNEQLF. The CDR3 DNA reads TGTGCCAGTACCGAGGACGCAAGCTCCTACAATGAGCAGTTGTTC.